These 27 T cell receptor beta chains originate from one sample sequenced in a study of T cell repertoires in cytomegalovirus infection. For these TCRs, the target antigens are not known. TCRdb itself ran the reads through MiXCR, one entry per CDR3 protein. The sample holds 700,000 to 950,000 distinct CDR3 sequences, 32% seen once. The specimen comprised cultured CD8+ T cells from PBMCs, sampled from culture after CMV antigen stimulation. These receptors all stem from a human donor in good health (CMV status not recorded). Some clones in this sample may be carry-over from other donors' samples.

This clonotype was detected a few times. The gene calls are TRBV7-6 and TRBJ1-4; D is ambiguous. This CDR3 has 12 residues. Germline loops: CDR1 SGHVS, CDR2 FNYEAQ. V was trimmed by 8 bases and J by 8 bases, leaving 12 bases between them. The CDR3 region is CASALAGEKLFF. DNA for the CDR3: TGTGCCAGCGCTTTGGCCGGGGAAAAACTGTTTTTT.

This chain joins TRBV27 and TRBJ2-6; D ambiguous. Germline loops: CDR1 MNHEY, CDR2 SMNVEV (reference sequence). The CDR3 contains 14 residues. V lost 6 bases and J lost 4, with 10 bases in between. The CDR3 spells CASRLKGGANVLTF. The CDR3 DNA reads TGTGCCAGCAGACTAAAAGGCGGGGCCAACGTCCTGACTTTC.

This clonotype came up a few times. This sequence joins TRBV6-1 and TRBJ1-1, with unresolved D. Trimming stripped 4 bases from V and 8 bases from J, with 17 bases between. The CDR3 contains 14 residues. The germline V gene encodes CDR1 MNHNS and CDR2 SASEGT. This CDR3 reads CASSAHPTLPEAFF. Here the CDR3 DNA reads TGTGCCAGCAGTGCCCACCCAACACTGCCGGAAGCTTTCTTT.

V usage is TRBV10-1 and J usage is TRBJ2-3; TRBD2 agrees at 9 bases. J was trimmed by 7 bases and V by 1 base; bases with no gene match: 9. Germline V gene lookup returns CDR1 WNHNN and CDR2 SYGVQD (reference sequence). This CDR3 is 16 amino acids long. CDR3 in amino acids: CASSELAGEIRHTQYF. DNA for the CDR3: TGCGCCAGCAGTGAGTTAGCGGGGGAAATTCGGCATACGCAGTATTTT.

The V and J genes are TRBV5-5 and TRBJ2-2; D gene ambiguous. The CDR3 runs 15 residues. Germline values: CDR1 SGHKS, CDR2 YYEKEE (reference sequence). Between the trimmed V and J ends, which lost 0 bases and 3 bases, there was a span of 9 bases. In DNA form, the CDR3 reads TGTGCCAGCAGCTTGGGTTCAATCGACACCGGGGAGCTGTTTTTT. This translates into CASSLGSIDTGELFF. Combining the CDR3 with reference TRBV5-5 and TRBJ2-2 gives the whole variable domain DAGVTQSPTHLIKTRGQQVTLRCSPISGHKSVSWYQQVLGQGPQFIFQYYEKEERGRGNFPDRFSARQFPNYSSELNVNALLLGDSALYLCASSLGSIDTGELFFGEGSRLTVL.

V is TRBV28 and J is TRBJ1-5; no definite D call. This CDR3 region has 15 residues. The germline CDR1 and CDR2 sequences are MDHEN and SYDVKM. The V end lost 2 bases, the J end lost 1 base, and 9 bases lay between the germline ends. CDR3 amino acids: CASSLRQESNQPQHF. The CDR3 DNA reads as TGTGCCAGCAGTTTACGGCAGGAGAGCAATCAGCCCCAGCATTTT.

This clonotype has more than one count but fewer than ten. The rearrangement joins TRBV7-8 to TRBJ1-2, with no clear D. The CDR3 is 13 residues long. Looked up from germline, CDR1 is SGHVS and CDR2 is FQNEAQ. The V end lost 5 bases, the J end lost 4 bases, and 11 bases lay between the germline ends. CDR3 DNA: TGTGCCAGCAGCCAGACGAAGACCTATGGCTACACCTTC. Translating gives CASSQTKTYGYTF.

This clonotype has just a few counts. The chain recombines TRBV27 with TRBJ2-1; 7 bases agree with TRBD1. The V gene end was trimmed by 10 bases and the J gene end by 6 bases; junction bases not matched to a gene: 9. Looked up from germline, CDR1 is MNHEY and CDR2 is SMNVEV (reference sequence). This CDR3 is 13 amino acids long. The chain's CDR3 is CAIARQGPNEQFF. CDR3 DNA: TGTGCCATTGCCCGACAGGGACCCAATGAGCAGTTCTTC.

This clonotype showed up many times. This chain joins TRBV7-8 and TRBJ1-6; no definite D call. The germline CDR1 and CDR2 sequences are SGHVS and FQNEAQ. This CDR3 is built from 16 residues. V was cut by 4 bases and J by 7 bases, with 17 bases left in between. CDR3 bases: TGTGCCAGCAGCTCACCACCCGGCACTAAAAATTCACCCCTCCACTTT. This translates into CASSSPPGTKNSPLHF. Based on the CDR3 plus reference TRBV7-8 and TRBJ1-6, the full variable domain is GAGVSQSPRYKVAKRGQDVALRCDPISGHVSLFWYQQALGQGPEFLTYFQNEAQLDKSGLPSDRFFAERPEGSVSTLKIQRTQQEDSAVYLCASSSPPGTKNSPLHFGNGTRLTVT.

The chain employs TRBV19 and TRBJ1-1; D ambiguous. The CDR3 has 13 residues. Germline CDR1 and CDR2: LNHDA and SQIVND (reference sequence). Trimming pared 5 bases from V and 8 bases from J, leaving 15 bases between. DNA for the CDR3: TGTGCCAGTAGTTCCTCGGACGGAGCCGAAGCTTTCTTT. Its translation: CASSSSDGAEAFF.

This clonotype turned up a few times. The chain uses TRBV27 and TRBJ1-5; D is unresolved. V was shortened by 5 bases and J by 2 bases, with 7 bases between the two germline ends. The CDR3 consists of 13 residues. The germline V gene has CDR1 MNHEY and CDR2 SMNVEV (reference sequence). As DNA, the CDR3 is TGTGCCAGCAGTCCCACCCGCAATCAGCCCCAGCATTTT. It translates to CASSPTRNQPQHF.

In its sample, this clonotype was seen a few times. The rearrangement uses TRBV6-5 and TRBJ2-1; 9 bases agree with TRBD1. The CDR3 length is 15 residues. Per germline, CDR1 MNHEY and CDR2 SVGAGI. J lost 3 bases, V lost 5 bases, and 5 bases had no gene match. The CDR3, as DNA: TGTGCCAGCAGTCCAGGACAGGGGTTCTACAATGAGCAGTTCTTC. Translated, it gives CASSPGQGFYNEQFF.

The rearrangement joins TRBV20-1 to TRBJ2-2, with D perhaps matching TRBD2 (6 bases). Germline lookup yields CDR1 DFQATT and CDR2 SNEGSKA (reference sequence). The V end lost 3 bases, the J end lost 1 base, and 15 bases lay between the germline ends. CDR3 length: 16 residues. DNA for the CDR3: TGCAGTGCTAGGAATTTTTTAGCGGAGAACACCGGGGAGCTGTTTTTT. As protein: CSARNFLAENTGELFF.

This clonotype has only a few counts. The chain combines TRBV6-1 with TRBJ2-2; the match to TRBD1 covers 12 bases. The CDR3 contains 16 residues. Per germline, CDR1 MNHNS and CDR2 SASEGT. With 5 bases clipped from V and 10 bases from J, the junction kept 11 bases outside the gene matches. CDR3 loop: CASSRRRDRGQEELFF. In DNA form, the CDR3 reads TGTGCCAGCAGTCGACGCCGGGACAGGGGGCAAGAGGAGCTGTTTTTT.

This clonotype was seen many times. The CDR3 bases are TGTGCCAGCAGCTCTGGGGGGCCCCCCTACAATGAGCAGTTCTTC. Translation: CASSSGGPPYNEQFF. The J gene is TRBJ2-1, the V gene TRBV7-9; D might be TRBD1 or TRBD2, each matching 6 bases. V lost 4 bases to trimming and J lost 2 bases, with 12 bases between them. Germline V gene lookup returns CDR1 SEHNR and CDR2 FQNEAQ (reference sequence). The CDR3 loop spans 15 amino acids.

The chain has TRBV29-1 and TRBJ2-1, with D possibly being TRBD2 (5 bases). Per germline, CDR1 SQVTM and CDR2 ANQGSEA. The CDR3 spans 12 residues. Trimming removed 5 bases from V and 5 bases from J, with 10 bases in between. CDR3 region: CSVPRGNNEQFF. The CDR3 bases are TGCAGCGTTCCCCGGGGAAACAATGAGCAGTTCTTC.

The rearrangement links TRBV5-6 to TRBJ1-5; no clear D. This CDR3 contains 15 residues. In germline, CDR1 is SGHDT, CDR2 YYEEEE. Between the trimmed V and J ends, which lost 0 bases and 7 bases, there was a span of 14 bases. CDR3 in amino acids: CASSLGSGGRQPQHF. The CDR3 DNA sequence: TGTGCCAGCAGCTTGGGTAGCGGAGGGCGGCAGCCCCAGCATTTT.

This clonotype was seen ten or more times. The chain is built from TRBV5-1 and TRBJ2-3; tentative D call: TRBD1 (6 bases). Germline V gene sequence: CDR1 SGHRS, CDR2 YFSETQ. V gave up 4 bases and J gave up 4 bases, with 19 bases separating them. CDR3 length: 16 residues. CDR3 nucleotides: TGCGCCAGCAGCCCCCGGGACAACCCCGGAGCAGATACGCAGTATTTT. Its translation: CASSPRDNPGADTQYF.

The V call is TRBV6-5, the J call TRBJ2-7; 9 nucleotides agree with TRBD1. The CDR3 is made up of 13 amino acids. The V and J ends lost 4 bases and 6 bases, in that order; junction bases with no gene match: 4. CDR1 MNHEY and CDR2 SVGAGI come from the germline V gene. CDR3 DNA sequence: TGTGCCAGCAGTTCTGGGACAGGGTTCGAGCAGTACTTC. This gives the protein CASSSGTGFEQYF.

This chain joins TRBV6-2 or TRBV6-3 and TRBJ2-7; perhaps TRBD2 as D (5 bases). CDR1 and CDR2 from the germline V gene are MNHEY and SVGEGT. CDR3 length: 15 residues. V was shortened by 2 bases and J by 3 bases, with 14 bases between the two germline ends. CDR3 region: CASSYGLDGNYEQYV. The CDR3 DNA reads as TGTGCCAGCAGTTACGGACTGGACGGAAACTACGAGCAGTACGTC.

The chain is built from TRBV5-6 and TRBJ2-1, with a possible D match to TRBD1 (6 bases). V lost 1 base to trimming and J lost 0 bases, with 14 bases between them. The germline V gene encodes CDR1 SGHDT and CDR2 YYEEEE. There are 17 residues in the CDR3. The CDR3: CASSLNRGQGSYNEQFF. The DNA for the CDR3 is TGTGCCAGCAGCTTGAATAGGGGACAAGGCTCCTACAATGAGCAGTTCTTC.

Concerning this clonotype itself: One end of the junction is discordant with germline, which a read error may explain. The chain recombines TRBV14 with TRBJ2-1, with unresolved D. Germline-derived CDR1 and CDR2 are SGHDN and FVKESK. CDR3 length: 15 residues. CDR3 sequence: CASSQWQEPYDEQFF. For the CDR3, the DNA is TGTGCCAGCAGCCAATGGCAGGAGCCCTACGATGAGCAGTTCTTC.

The rearrangement uses TRBV5-6 and TRBJ2-1; D is unresolved. The V gene lost 2 bases and the J gene lost 0 bases, with 15 bases spanning the gap. The V gene's germline CDR1 is SGHDT and CDR2 YYEEEE. The CDR3 has 17 amino acids. In DNA, the CDR3 is TGTGCCAGCAGCTTTCGGCTAAACCCTAGCTCCTACAATGAGCAGTTCTTC. Protein: CASSFRLNPSSYNEQFF.

The J gene is TRBJ1-2, the V gene TRBV6-1, with 7 bases identical to TRBD1. The CDR3 loop spans 18 amino acids. Germline CDR1 reads MNHNS; CDR2 reads SASEGT. V lost 1 base, J lost 4 bases, and 15 bases stayed unmatched. Here the CDR3 reads CASSEGAWGQSYLYGYTF. The CDR3 DNA reads as TGTGCCAGCAGTGAAGGGGCATGGGGACAGAGTTACCTCTATGGCTACACCTTC.

This clonotype was counted many times. The chain is built from TRBV27 and TRBJ1-3, with 8 bases lining up with TRBD1. CDR3 length equals 15 residues. Per the germline V gene, CDR1 is MNHEY and CDR2 is SMNVEV (reference sequence). The trim removed 5 bases at V and 2 bases at J, leaving 5 bases unmatched. The CDR3 spells CASSPTGAAGNTIYF. The CDR3 bases are TGTGCCAGCAGTCCGACAGGGGCGGCTGGAAACACCATATATTTT.

The chain carries TRBV20-1 and TRBJ2-6; no firm D call. This CDR3 spans 16 amino acids. Trimming stripped 0 bases from V and 1 base from J, with 10 bases between. The germline gives CDR1 DFQATT, CDR2 SNEGSKA (reference sequence). Here the CDR3 reads CSARDQFSSGANVLTF. In nucleotides, the CDR3 is TGCAGTGCTAGAGATCAGTTCTCTTCTGGGGCCAACGTCCTGACTTTC.

This clonotype showed up many times. The chain couples TRBV7-6 to TRBJ1-1, with 7 bases identical to TRBD1. Germline-derived CDR1 and CDR2 are SGHVS and FNYEAQ. With 5 bases clipped from V and 8 bases from J, the junction kept 17 bases outside the gene matches. This CDR3 spans 16 amino acids. CDR3: CASSHVGGELGSEAFF. In DNA, the CDR3 is TGTGCCAGCAGCCACGTAGGGGGCGAGTTGGGCTCCGAAGCTTTCTTT.